This T cell receptor beta chain was identified in a study of blood T cell repertoires in COVID-19. The overall study: Some COVID-19 samples were acute and others convalescent; all came from the United States, Italy and Spain.

Method: immunoSEQ multiplex PCR; TCRdb's copy keeps in-frame clones and lacks some. The sample has 200,000 to 250,000 clones; roughly 83% are singletons. The J segment lost 4 bases and the V segment lost 4 bases, leaving 7 bases of the junction unmatched. CDR3 size: 15 residues. CDR1 is SGHNT, CDR2 YYREEE, per germline (reference sequence). This sequence was found in a woman between 50 and 59 years old with acute or convalescent COVID-19. The V call is TRBV5-4, the J call TRBJ1-2; TRBD1 agrees at 10 bases. Sequences were obtained from peripheral blood. The CDR3 loop is CASSHSGQGFYGYTF. As DNA, the CDR3 is TGTGCCAGCAGCCATTCGGGACAGGGGTTCTATGGCTACACCTTC.